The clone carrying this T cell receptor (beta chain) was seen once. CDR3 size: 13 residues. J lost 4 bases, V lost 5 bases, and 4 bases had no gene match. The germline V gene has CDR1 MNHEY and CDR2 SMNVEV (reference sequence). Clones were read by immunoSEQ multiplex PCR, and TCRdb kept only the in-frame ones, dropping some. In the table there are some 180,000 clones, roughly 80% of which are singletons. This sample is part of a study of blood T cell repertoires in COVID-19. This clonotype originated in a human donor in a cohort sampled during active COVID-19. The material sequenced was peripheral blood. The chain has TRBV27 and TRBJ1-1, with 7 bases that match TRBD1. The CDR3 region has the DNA TGTGCCAGCAGTGCCTCAGGGGGCACTGAAGCTTTCTTT. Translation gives CASSASGGTEAFF.